This T cell receptor beta chain was observed in a study of cytomegalovirus exposure and HLA in healthy donors. The PCR contained 60 Vbeta and 13 Jbeta primers. The repertoire was sequenced with immunoSEQ multiplex PCR; TCRdb's copy has only in-frame clones and lacks some. In the table there are some 150,000 clones, approximately 78% of which are singletons. The CDR3 spans 16 residues. V was clipped by 4 bases and J by 3 bases, with 19 bases between them. CDR1 and CDR2 (germline): SGHNT, YYREEE (reference sequence). Sequenced sample: PBMCs. The sequence was collected from a man aged 40-50 years in good health and CMV-seropositive. V is TRBV5-4 and J is TRBJ1-2; a possible D gene is TRBD1 (6 bases). The CDR3 region is CASSPNAGALYYGYTF. CDR3 DNA: TGTGCCAGCAGCCCGAACGCAGGGGCCCTTTACTATGGCTACACCTTC.